This is a list of T cell receptor beta chains from one sample in a study of cytotoxic CD8 clonotypes in ibrutinib-treated CLL. TCRdb's copy holds only in-frame clones and misses some; the assay was immunoSEQ multiplex PCR. The repertoire holds about 300,000 clones, with 76% as singletons. The input for sequencing was PBMCs, taken at disease progression, from a patient treated with ibrutinib. The receptors come from a human donor with chronic lymphocytic leukemia. Both conserved end residues are part of each CDR3. The D gene is left open where the match is weak. Clone size appears in some rows only: once, few, many, or a class for an expanded clone.

-	TRBV7-2	TRBJ2-3	-	CASSLGLGSADTQYF	TGTGCCAGCAGCTTAGGCCTAGGGTCAGCGGATACGCAGTATTTT
-	TRBV29-1	TRBJ1-4	-	CSGATNEKLFF	TGCAGCGGTGCAACTAATGAAAAACTGTTTTTT
-	TRBV7-2	TRBJ2-7	-	CASSLAGHYEQYF	TGTGCCAGCAGCTTAGCAGGACACTACGAGCAGTACTTC
-	TRBV29-1	TRBJ2-5	-	CSVISEETQYF	TGCAGCGTTATTAGTGAGGAGACCCAGTACTTC
-	TRBV6-7	TRBJ2-7	-	CASSRSSAPYEQYF	TGTGCCAGCAGCCGCTCCAGCGCTCCTTACGAGCAGTACTTC
-	TRBV19	TRBJ1-5	-	CASSYRALSNQPQHF	TGTGCCAGTAGTTACAGGGCCCTTAGCAATCAGCCCCAGCATTTT
-	TRBV4-1	TRBJ2-5	-	CASSQYRGPPETQYF	TGCGCCAGCAGCCAATATCGGGGGCCCCCAGAGACCCAGTACTTC
-	TRBV9	TRBJ1-2	-	CASSVREANYGYTF	TGTGCCAGCAGCGTTAGGGAAGCTAACTATGGCTACACCTTC
-	TRBV5-1	TRBJ2-7	-	CASSDYAYEQYF	TGCGCCAGCAGTGACTACGCCTACGAGCAGTACTTC
-	TRBV29-1	TRBJ2-7	-	CSVATGSSYEQYF	TGCAGCGTAGCCACCGGGTCCTCCTACGAGCAGTACTTC
-	TRBV27	TRBJ2-6	-	CASSRGGAGANVLTF	TGTGCCAGCAGTAGGGGGGGAGCTGGGGCCAACGTCCTGACTTTC
TRBD1	TRBV5-4	TRBJ1-2	once	CASSHRGTYGYTF	TGTGCCAGCAGCCACAGGGGCACCTATGGCTACACCTTC
TRBD2	TRBV11-2	TRBJ2-7	-	CASSLAGGGDEQYF	TGTGCCAGCAGCTTAGCGGGAGGAGGTGACGAGCAGTACTTC
TRBD1	TRBV7-8	TRBJ2-1	-	CASSLGTGGNEQFF	TGTGCCAGCAGCTTAGGAACAGGGGGGAATGAGCAGTTCTTC
-	TRBV20-1	TRBJ2-7	-	CSARGGYEQYF	TGCAGTGCTAGAGGGGGCTACGAGCAGTACTTC
-	TRBV25-1	TRBJ2-1	-	CASSESGEANEQFF	TGTGCCAGCAGTGAATCTGGAGAGGCCAATGAGCAGTTCTTC
-	TRBV5-6	TRBJ1-1	-	CASSPGTNTEAFF	TGTGCCAGCAGCCCGGGGACGAACACTGAAGCTTTCTTT
TRBD2	TRBV7-6	TRBJ2-7	-	CASSPGLAGTSTYEQYF	TGTGCCAGCAGCCCAGGACTAGCGGGAACTTCTACCTACGAGCAGTACTTC
-	TRBV6-6	TRBJ1-2	-	CASSDNRQINGYTF	TGTGCCAGTTCGGATAACAGGCAAATTAATGGCTACACCTTC
-	TRBV2	TRBJ2-5	once	CASSEIRGGMETQYF	TGTGCCAGCAGTGAAATCAGGGGAGGGATGGAGACCCAGTACTTC
TRBD2	TRBV5-1	TRBJ2-1	-	CASSLALAGGNEQFF	TGCGCCAGCAGCTTGGCACTAGCGGGAGGGAATGAGCAGTTCTTC
TRBD2	TRBV6-6	TRBJ2-3	-	CASSYDAGADTQYF	TGTGCCAGCAGTTACGATGCGGGGGCAGATACGCAGTATTTT
-	TRBV9	TRBJ2-2	-	CASSSRGPMAGELFF	TGTGCCAGCAGCTCCCGGGGTCCTATGGCCGGGGAGCTGTTTTTT
-	TRBV7-9	TRBJ2-5	few	CASSLVWGRPETQYF	TGTGCCAGCAGCTTAGTATGGGGGCGGCCAGAGACCCAGTACTTC
-	TRBV6-5	TRBJ2-1	-	CASSSYYNEQFF	TGTGCCAGCAGCTCGTACTACAATGAGCAGTTCTTC
-	TRBV7-9	TRBJ2-1	-	CATEEGSGEQFF	TGTGCCACGGAGGAGGGGTCAGGCGAGCAGTTCTTC
-	TRBV5-1	TRBJ1-4	-	CASSLGDRDNEKLFF	TGCGCCAGCAGCTTGGGTGACAGAGATAATGAAAAACTGTTTTTT
TRBD1	TRBV7-9	TRBJ2-1	-	CASDRGDANEQFF	TGTGCCAGCGACAGGGGTGACGCCAATGAGCAGTTCTTC
-	TRBV5-1	TRBJ2-3	-	CASSLVLHITDTQYF	TGCGCCAGCAGCTTGGTATTACACATCACAGATACGCAGTATTTT
-	TRBV4-1	TRBJ1-6	-	CASSSPPGPLNSPLHF	TGCGCCAGCAGCTCCCCTCCGGGACCGCTTAATTCACCCCTCCACTTT
-	TRBV6-5	TRBJ1-2	few	CASRREDYGYTF	TGTGCCAGCAGGAGGGAGGACTATGGCTACACCTTC
-	TRBV27	TRBJ1-5	-	CASRTGTSNQPQHF	TGTGCCAGCAGGACCGGGACAAGCAATCAGCCCCAGCATTTT
-	TRBV2	TRBJ2-1	-	CASILGGASSYNEQFF	TGTGCCAGCATCCTCGGCGGGGCAAGCTCCTACAATGAGCAGTTCTTC
-	TRBV29-1	TRBJ2-7	-	CSVEAGGLAYEQYF	TGCAGCGTTGAAGCGGGGGGCTTAGCGTACGAGCAGTACTTC
TRBD1	TRBV6-1	TRBJ1-2	-	CASSPGQGPYGYTF	TGTGCCAGCAGCCCGGGACAGGGCCCCTATGGCTACACCTTC
-	TRBV9	TRBJ2-1	once	CASSGAQGLYNEQFF	TGTGCCAGCAGTGGGGCGCAGGGGCTTTACAATGAGCAGTTCTTC
TRBD1	TRBV2	TRBJ2-5	-	CASHRGPTQETQYF	TGTGCCAGCCACAGGGGGCCCACCCAAGAGACCCAGTACTTC
-	TRBV4-1	TRBJ1-1	-	CASSQDRGENTEAFF	TGCGCCAGCAGCCAAGATCGGGGAGAGAACACTGAAGCTTTCTTT
-	TRBV2	TRBJ2-7	-	CASSGLAARGEQYF	TGTGCCAGCAGTGGCTTAGCGGCACGGGGCGAGCAGTACTTC
-	TRBV9	TRBJ2-1	-	CASSPGQIYNEQFF	TGTGCCAGCAGCCCCGGACAGATTTACAATGAGCAGTTCTTC
-	TRBV5-1	TRBJ1-5	-	CASSLSGGSNQPQHF	TGCGCCAGCAGCTTGTCTGGGGGCTCGAATCAGCCCCAGCATTTT
-	TRBV6-6	TRBJ2-2	-	CASTYSGLGFAGELFF	TGTGCCAGCACCTACTCTGGGCTAGGGTTTGCCGGGGAGCTGTTTTTT